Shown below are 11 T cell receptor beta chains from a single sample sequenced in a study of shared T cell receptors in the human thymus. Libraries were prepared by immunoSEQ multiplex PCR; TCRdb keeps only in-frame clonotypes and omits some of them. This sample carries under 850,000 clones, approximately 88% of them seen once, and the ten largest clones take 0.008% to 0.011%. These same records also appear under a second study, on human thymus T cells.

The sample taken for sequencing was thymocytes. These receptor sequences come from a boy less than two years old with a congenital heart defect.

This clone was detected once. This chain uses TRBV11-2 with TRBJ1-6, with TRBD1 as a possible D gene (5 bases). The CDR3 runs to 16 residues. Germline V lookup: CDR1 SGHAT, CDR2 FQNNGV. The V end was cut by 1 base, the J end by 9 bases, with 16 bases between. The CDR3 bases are TGTGCCAGCAGCTTAGCCCAGGGCGCCTTTCGTTCACCCCTCCACTTT. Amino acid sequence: CASSLAQGAFRSPLHF.

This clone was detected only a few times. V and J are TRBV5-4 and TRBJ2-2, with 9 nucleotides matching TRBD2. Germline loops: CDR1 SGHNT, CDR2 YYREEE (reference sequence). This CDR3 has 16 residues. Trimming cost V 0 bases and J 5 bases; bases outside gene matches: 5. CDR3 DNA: TGTGCCAGCAGCTTGGGCTTAGCGGGAGATACCGGGGAGCTGTTTTTT. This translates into CASSLGLAGDTGELFF. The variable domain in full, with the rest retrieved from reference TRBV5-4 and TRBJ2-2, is ETGVTQSPTHLIKTRGQQVTLRCSSQSGHNTVSWYQQALGQGPQFIFQYYREEENGRGNFPPRFSGLQFPNYSSELNVNALELDDSALYLCASSLGLAGDTGELFFGEGSRLTVL.

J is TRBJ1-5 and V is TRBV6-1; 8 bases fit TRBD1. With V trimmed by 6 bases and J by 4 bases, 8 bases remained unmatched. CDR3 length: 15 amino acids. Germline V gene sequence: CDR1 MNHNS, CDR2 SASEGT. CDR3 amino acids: CASRIRTGSNQPQHF. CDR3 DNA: TGTGCCAGCAGGATACGGACAGGGTCAAATCAGCCCCAGCATTTT.

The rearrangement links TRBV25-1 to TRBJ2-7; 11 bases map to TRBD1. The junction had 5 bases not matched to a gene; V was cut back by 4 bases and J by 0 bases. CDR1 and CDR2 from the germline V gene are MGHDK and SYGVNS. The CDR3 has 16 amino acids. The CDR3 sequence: CASSARGTGGSYEQYF. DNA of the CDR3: TGTGCCAGCAGTGCGCGGGGGACAGGGGGCTCCTACGAGCAGTACTTC.

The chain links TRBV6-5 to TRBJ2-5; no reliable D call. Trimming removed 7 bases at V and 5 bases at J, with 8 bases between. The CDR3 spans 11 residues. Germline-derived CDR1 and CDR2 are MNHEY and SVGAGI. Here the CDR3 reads CASKGRETQYF. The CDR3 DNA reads TGTGCCAGCAAAGGCAGGGAGACCCAGTACTTC.

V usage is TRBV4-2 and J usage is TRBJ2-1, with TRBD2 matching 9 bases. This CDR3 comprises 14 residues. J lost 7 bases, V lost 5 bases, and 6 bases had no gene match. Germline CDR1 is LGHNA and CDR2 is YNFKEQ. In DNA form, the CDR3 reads TGTGCCAGCAGCGCGGGAGGGCCGTGTAATGAGCAGTTCTTC. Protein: CASSAGGPCNEQFF.

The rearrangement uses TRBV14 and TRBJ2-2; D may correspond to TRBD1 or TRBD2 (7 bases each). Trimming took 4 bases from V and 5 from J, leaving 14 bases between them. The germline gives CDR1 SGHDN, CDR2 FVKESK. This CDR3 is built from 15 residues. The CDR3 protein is CASSRDREGTGELFF. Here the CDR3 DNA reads TGTGCCAGCAGCCGAGACAGGGAGGGGACCGGGGAGCTGTTTTTT.

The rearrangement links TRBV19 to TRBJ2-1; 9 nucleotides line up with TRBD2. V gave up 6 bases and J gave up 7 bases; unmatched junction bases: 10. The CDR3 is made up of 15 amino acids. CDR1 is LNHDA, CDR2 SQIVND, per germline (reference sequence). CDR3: CASRARTSEGNEQFF. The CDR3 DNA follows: TGTGCCAGTAGGGCCCGGACTAGCGAAGGAAATGAGCAGTTCTTC.

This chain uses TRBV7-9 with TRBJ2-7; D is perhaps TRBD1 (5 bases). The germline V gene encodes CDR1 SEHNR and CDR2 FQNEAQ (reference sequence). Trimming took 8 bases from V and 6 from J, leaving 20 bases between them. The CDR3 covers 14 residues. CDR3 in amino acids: CASGAGYWFSEQYF. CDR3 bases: TGTGCCAGCGGTGCAGGGTATTGGTTTTCCGAGCAGTACTTC.

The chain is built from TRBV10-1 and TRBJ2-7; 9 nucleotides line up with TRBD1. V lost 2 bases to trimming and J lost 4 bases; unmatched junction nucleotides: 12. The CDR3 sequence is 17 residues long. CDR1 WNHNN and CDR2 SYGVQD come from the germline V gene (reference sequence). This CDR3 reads CASSESTGTGPKYEQYF. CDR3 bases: TGCGCCAGCAGTGAGAGTACCGGGACAGGGCCCAAATACGAGCAGTACTTC.

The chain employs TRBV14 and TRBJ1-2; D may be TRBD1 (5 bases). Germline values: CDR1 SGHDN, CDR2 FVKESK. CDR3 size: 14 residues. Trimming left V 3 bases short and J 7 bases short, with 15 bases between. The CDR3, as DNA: TGTGCCAGCAGCCAGTCCCCGGCCGGGGGTGGCTACACCTTC. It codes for CASSQSPAGGGYTF.